This T cell receptor beta chain was obtained from a study of blood T cell repertoires in COVID-19 (dated by TCRdb to the early 2020s). Regarding the research as a whole: Collaborator samples came from the United States, Italy and Spain and covered acute and convalescent phases of COVID-19. The samples were drawn from two sources: the first 160 participants of the ongoing ImmuneRACE study, and about 1,300 subjects contributed by 6 global collaborators. Where available, HLA class I and class II types were obtained from metadata supplied by the sample provider rather than from assay-based typing. The material from the prospective study consisted of cDNA or gDNA derived from T cells, B-cell-depleted T cells, or PBMCs. A de-identified subject ID, COVID-19 status, age in years and sex were almost always included in the sample metadata. The repertoires were made available in a free public database intended to serve as a resource for research on the immune response to SARS-CoV-2. Deeply sampled blood TCRbeta repertoires from subjects exposed to, actively infected with, or recovered from COVID-19 were included in the dataset.

A remark on this clone: Its antigen has not been determined. Per-nucleotide qualities are absent, and no much larger clonotype sits a single base away.

Its CDR3 holds 14 amino acids, cysteine through phenylalanine. The DNA shown is the 42-base CDR3, in frame from base 1. Here V drops 8 bases and J drops 4 bases, and the junction holds 5 bases not matched to any gene. Based on the germline V gene (reference sequence), the CDR1 and CDR2 sequences are WNHNN and SYGVQD. The collaborating institutions used their own protocols to collect whole blood in K2EDTA tubes. For TCRbeta analysis, collaborators shipped samples in one of three forms: frozen whole blood, isolated PBMCs, or DNA extracted from either of those sample types. Study-wide findings and limitations: How much clinical and demographic metadata was included differed by source and by participant, and the metadata was provided uncurated.

TCRbeta CDR3 regions were amplified from genomic DNA using the immunoSEQ Assay, a bias-controlled multiplex PCR. The source study handled its data this way. The number of nucleated cells in each sample was estimated by amplification of reference gene primers within the assay. Sequence reads were collapsed and filtered to measure the absolute abundance of every unique TCRbeta CDR3 rearrangement. For each sample, productive Simpson clonality was calculated as the square root of Simpson's diversity index over productive rearrangements. TCRdb stores this immuneACCESS table with in-frame sequences only. Part of the clones is absent; in the studies checked, under half of the shortfall reflects unresolved V genes, and no reason is known for the rest. V and J calls and clone size are those listed in that table; D and trimming were worked out from the DNA. The sample yields 290,000 or so clones; around 90% were counted once. The ten largest clones capture roughly 1.3% of the sample.

The sequencing input was peripheral blood. This clonotype was sampled from a man aged 70 or older with acute or convalescent COVID-19. This chain joins TRBV10-1 to TRBJ2-3, with TRBD2 identical over 11 junction bases. The CDR3 corresponds to CASFSGRAADTQYF. The DNA is TGCGCCAGCTTTAGCGGGAGGGCCGCAGATACGCAGTATTTT.